Listed below are T cell receptor beta chains from one sample, sequenced in a study of blood T cell repertoires in COVID-19. The assay was immunoSEQ multiplex PCR, and TCRdb's table has in-frame clones only and misses some. The table has 130,000 to 150,000 clones, approximately 90% seen once. The sequencing sample was made of peripheral blood. These receptors were taken from a middle-aged woman with acute or convalescent COVID-19. Both conserved end residues are part of each CDR3. The D gene is left open where the match is weak. Clone sizes are given selectively: once, few, many, or a class where the clone is expanded.

cdr3_nt	cdr3_aa	clone_size	d_call	cdr3_length	v_call	j_call
TGTGCCAGCAGTCCGACTATTCCCTACGAGCAGTACTTC	CASSPTIPYEQYF	.	.	13	TRBV6-4	TRBJ2-7
TGTGCCAGCAGCTTAACAGCTCAAGAGACCCAGTACTTC	CASSLTAQETQYF	.	.	13	TRBV7-3	TRBJ2-5
TGTGCCACCTCTTACGCAGGTTATAGGAATGAGCAGTTCTTC	CATSYAGYRNEQFF	.	.	14	TRBV15	TRBJ2-1
TGTGCCAGCAGAAAGGGGGCGAGGAAACTGTTTTTT	CASRKGARKLFF	few	TRBD1	12	TRBV12-3/TRBV12-4	TRBJ1-4
TGTGCCAGCAGTGAAAGGACGGGGGTGAACACTGAAGCTTTCTTT	CASSERTGVNTEAFF	.	.	15	TRBV28	TRBJ1-1
TGTGCCATCCTCAAAGGGGCCAGAAAGGGCGGCTACACCTTC	CAILKGARKGGYTF	.	.	14	TRBV28	TRBJ1-2
TGTGCCAGCAGACGACTAGCGGGGTCCTACGAGCAGTACTTC	CASRRLAGSYEQYF	.	TRBD2	14	TRBV28	TRBJ2-7
TGTGCCAGCAGCCAGGGACTAGCGTTATTAGAGACCCAGTACTTC	CASSQGLALLETQYF	.	TRBD2	15	TRBV4-2	TRBJ2-5
TGTGCCTGGAGTGGACAAGGGGGTTGGACTGAAGCTTTCTTT	CAWSGQGGWTEAFF	.	.	14	TRBV30	TRBJ1-1
TGTGCCATCAGTGAGTCAGAGGGACTCTCCTACGAGCAGTACTTC	CAISESEGLSYEQYF	.	.	15	TRBV10-3	TRBJ2-7
TGTGCCACCAGTGATTTAGCGGGGGGCGGTGAGCAGTTCTTC	CATSDLAGGGEQFF	.	TRBD2	14	TRBV24-1	TRBJ2-1
TGTGCCAGCAGCTTAGTTGTGAGCGGGGAGCTGTTTTTT	CASSLVVSGELFF	.	.	13	TRBV7-9	TRBJ2-2
TGCGCCAGCACCCCTCCAGGTTCCTACAATGAGCAGTTCTTC	CASTPPGSYNEQFF	.	.	14	TRBV5-1	TRBJ2-1
TGTGCCAGCAGCCCGAGAGTGAACCAAGAGACCCAGTACTTC	CASSPRVNQETQYF	.	.	14	TRBV11-2	TRBJ2-5
TGCGCCAGCAGCTGGGACAGGGCCTACTCCTACGAGCAGTACTTC	CASSWDRAYSYEQYF	once	TRBD1	15	TRBV5-1	TRBJ2-7
TGTGCCAGCAGCTCGACAGAGTATGGCTACACCTTC	CASSSTEYGYTF	.	.	12	TRBV6-6	TRBJ1-2
TGTGCCAGCAGTTTGGGGGCTTTGAACTATGGCTACACCTTC	CASSLGALNYGYTF	.	.	14	TRBV27	TRBJ1-2
TGCAGCCCCGACAAGAGATGGCTTGAGCAGTACTTC	CSPDKRWLEQYF	.	.	12	TRBV29-1	TRBJ2-7
TGTGCCAGCAGCCCGGGACTAGCGGCCACCGGGGAGCTGTTTTTT	CASSPGLAATGELFF	.	TRBD2	15	TRBV7-2	TRBJ2-2
TGCGCCAGCAGCCAAGCTCCCAGACAGGGAGAGTATGGCTACACCTTC	CASSQAPRQGEYGYTF	few	TRBD1	16	TRBV4-3	TRBJ1-2
TGTGCCACCAGTGATTGGCGGACAGGGGGCTTGGAGACCCAGTACTTC	CATSDWRTGGLETQYF	.	TRBD1	16	TRBV24-1	TRBJ2-5
TGTGCCTGCCACAGGGGTATGAATTCACCCCTCCACTTT	CACHRGMNSPLHF	.	TRBD1	13	TRBV30	TRBJ1-6
TGTGCCAGCAGTGGGAATAGCGGGAGAGGAGGGCCTTACAATGAGCAGTTCTTC	CASSGNSGRGGPYNEQFF	.	TRBD2	18	TRBV2	TRBJ2-1
TGTGCCAGCCTGATGGCGGGTGTCGATGAAGCTTTCTTT	CASLMAGVDEAFF	.	.	13	TRBV12-3/TRBV12-4	TRBJ1-1
TGTGCCACCGCGGGGGGTGGGAATGAGCAGTTCTTC	CATAGGGNEQFF	.	TRBD2	12	TRBV12-3/TRBV12-4	TRBJ2-1
TGTGCCAGCAGTTACTTGACAGGGGGCCGGACTGAAGCTTTCTTT	CASSYLTGGRTEAFF	.	TRBD1	15	TRBV6-5	TRBJ1-1
TGTGCCACCTCACAGGGGGCAGCAGAGACCCAGTACTTC	CATSQGAAETQYF	.	TRBD1	13	TRBV5-4	TRBJ2-5
TGTGCCAGTAGCGGGGGACTAGCGAGAAACACCGGGGAGCTGTTTTTT	CASSGGLARNTGELFF	.	TRBD2	16	TRBV19	TRBJ2-2
TGTGCCAGCAGCTTAAAGAGCGGAGATTACAATGAGCAGTTCTTC	CASSLKSGDYNEQFF	.	.	15	TRBV7-8	TRBJ2-1